The rows below give T cell receptor beta chains drawn from one sample of a study of blood T cells in healthy people across ages. Each CDR3 protein gets one entry after TCRdb re-called the 5' RACE reads with MiXCR. This table holds around 750,000 distinct CDR3 sequences, 53% found once. The sequenced material came from blood. All receptors derive from a man older than 75 in good health. Each CDR3 is given with its conserved first and last residue. D genes are given only for firm matches. Expanded clones get a size class; other rows say once, few or many, or leave the size out.

d_call j_call clone_size v_call cdr3_aa cdr3_nt
NA TRBJ1-1 once TRBV6-6 CASGPGVGEAFF TGTGCCAGCGGACCAGGGGTTGGTGAAGCTTTCTTT
NA TRBJ1-1 NA TRBV24-1 CATSVKRGANTEAFF TGTGCCACCAGTGTAAAGAGGGGGGCGAACACTGAAGCTTTCTTT
TRBD1 TRBJ2-5 NA TRBV6-6 CASSRGQGVETQYF TGTGCCAGCAGCCGGGGACAGGGGGTTGAGACCCAGTACTTC
TRBD2 TRBJ2-1 NA TRBV19 CASSATSGSPNEQFF TGTGCCAGTAGTGCTACTAGCGGGAGCCCCAATGAGCAGTTCTTC
NA TRBJ2-7 NA TRBV10-3 CVISDGPYEQYF TGTGTCATCAGTGACGGCCCCTACGAGCAGTACTTC
TRBD2 TRBJ2-3 NA TRBV3-1 CASSQEGLAYAYF TGTGCCAGCAGCCAAGAGGGACTAGCGTACGCGTATTTT
NA TRBJ1-1 NA TRBV7-2 CASSDQGNTEAFF TGTGCCAGCAGTGATCAGGGTAACACTGAAGCTTTCTTT
TRBD2 TRBJ2-7 NA TRBV7-6 CASSASGRGAYEQYF TGTGCCAGCAGCGCCAGCGGGAGAGGGGCCTACGAGCAGTACTTC
NA TRBJ2-1 few TRBV20-1 CSAPDSSSYNEQFF TGCAGTGCTCCGGACAGTAGCTCCTACAATGAGCAGTTCTTC
NA TRBJ2-7 NA TRBV7-9 CASSSTGGPRGGEQYF TGTGCCAGCAGTTCCACGGGGGGACCCAGGGGAGGCGAGCAGTACTTC
NA TRBJ1-2 few TRBV12-3/TRBV12-4 CASSAGDYGYTF TGTGCCAGCAGTGCAGGGGACTATGGCTACACCTTC